The 6 T cell receptor beta chains in this list originate from one sample, sequenced in a study of cytomegalovirus exposure and HLA in healthy donors. Repertoires were generated with immunoSEQ multiplex PCR, while TCRdb's copy carries only in-frame clones and drops some. The repertoire consists of about 170,000 clones, with roughly 91% occurring once and the leading ten covering 4% to 4.5%. Sequencing used PBMCs. These receptors were taken from a man in his late teens or twenties in good health and CMV-seropositive.

The CDR3 coding sequence is TGCGCCAGCAGCTTGGGGGCGGGAGAGAGAGAGACCCAGTACTTC. Protein sequence: CASSLGAGERETQYF. V and J are TRBV5-1 and TRBJ2-5; the match to TRBD2 covers 7 bases. Germline values: CDR1 SGHRS, CDR2 YFSETQ. The CDR3 covers 15 residues. V shed 0 bases, J shed 4 bases, and the junction held 6 bases outside the gene matches. Full variable domain (missing parts from reference TRBV5-1 and TRBJ2-5): KAGVTQTPRYLIKTRGQQVTLSCSPISGHRSVSWYQQTPGQGLQFLFEYFSETQRNKGNFPGRFSGRQFSNSRSEMNVSTLELGDSALYLCASSLGAGERETQYFGPGTRLLVL.

This chain connects TRBV18 to TRBJ1-1; possible D gene TRBD1, 5 bases. Germline V lookup: CDR1 KGHSH, CDR2 LQKENI. The CDR3 totals 15 residues. V was trimmed by 4 bases and J by 3 bases, leaving 15 bases between them. The DNA for the CDR3 is TGTGCCAGCTCACGGACTGGGCCGGGGGACACTGAAGCTTTCTTT. This sequence encodes CASSRTGPGDTEAFF.

This clone appeared a single time. The chain carries TRBV7-9 and TRBJ2-1; 13 bases line up with TRBD2. The CDR3 has 17 residues. V lost 5 bases, J lost 6 bases, and 10 bases stayed unmatched. The germline CDR1 and CDR2 sequences are SEHNR and FQNEAQ (reference sequence). The CDR3 bases are TGTGCCAGCAGCACTCGGACTAGCGGGAGCTTTAGCAATGAGCAGTTCTTC. Translation: CASSTRTSGSFSNEQFF. The full variable domain, rest sourced from reference TRBV7-9 and TRBJ2-1, is DTGVSQNPRHKITKRGQNVTFRCDPISEHNRLYWYRQTLGQGPEFLTYFQNEAQLEKSRLLSDRFSAERPKGSFSTLEIQRTEQGDSAMYLCASSTRTSGSFSNEQFFGPGTRLTVL.

V usage is TRBV11-2 and J usage is TRBJ2-1; 7 nucleotides align to TRBD1. V lost 2 bases and J lost 0; bases outside the gene matches: 10. The CDR3 spans 18 residues. From germline, CDR1 is SGHAT and CDR2 FQNNGV. The CDR3 reads CASSLTGVPSASYNEQFF. DNA of the CDR3: TGTGCCAGCAGCTTAACAGGGGTCCCCTCAGCCTCCTACAATGAGCAGTTCTTC.

This chain uses TRBV4-2 with TRBJ1-3, with 7 bases matching TRBD1. With 2 bases clipped from V and 2 bases from J, the junction kept 6 bases outside the gene matches. The CDR3 has 16 residues. Germline V CDR1 and CDR2: LGHNA, YNFKEQ. As DNA, the CDR3 is TGTGCCAGCAGCCAATCACAGGGGCACACTGGAAACACCATATATTTT. Translation: CASSQSQGHTGNTIYF.

J is TRBJ2-5 and V is TRBV5-1; D is possibly TRBD1 (6 bases). Trimming removed 4 bases at V and 5 bases at J, with 9 bases between. Germline V gene lookup returns CDR1 SGHRS and CDR2 YFSETQ. The length of the CDR3 is 12 residues. The CDR3 is CASSPQGETQYF. The CDR3 DNA follows: TGCGCCAGCAGCCCCCAGGGGGAGACCCAGTACTTC.